Included here is one T cell receptor (beta chain) sequence, with context. Its antigen is still unknown. The source of the sample is a study of T cell clones after liver transplantation. Study information: TCRbeta sequencing after a pre-transplant mixed lymphocyte reaction identified graft-donor-reactive clones, later tracked in post-transplant blood.

The table came from immunoSEQ multiplex PCR; TCRdb's copy has only in-frame clones and leaves some out. The data contain more than 45,000 clones, about 70% of them singletons. The CDR3 spans 13 residues. V was trimmed by 7 bases and J by 7 bases, leaving 16 bases between them. Germline V lookup: CDR1 MNHNY, CDR2 SVGAGI (reference sequence). Findings of the study overall: The donor-reactive repertoire was only partly measurable in a couple of subjects, lacking donor cells. Compared with third party-reactive sequences, donor-reactive ones declined more, independent of withdrawal success.

Here the sequenced sample was CD4+ T cells from blood, taken at the 15-month timepoint. The clonotype originates from a human patient who received a liver transplant. Some of these T cells may belong to the graft donor. V usage is TRBV6-6 and J usage is TRBJ1-1; D may be TRBD1 (6 bases). In DNA, the CDR3 is TGTGCCAGCACCTACAGGGCTGATAATGAAGCTTTCTTT. As protein: CASTYRADNEAFF.